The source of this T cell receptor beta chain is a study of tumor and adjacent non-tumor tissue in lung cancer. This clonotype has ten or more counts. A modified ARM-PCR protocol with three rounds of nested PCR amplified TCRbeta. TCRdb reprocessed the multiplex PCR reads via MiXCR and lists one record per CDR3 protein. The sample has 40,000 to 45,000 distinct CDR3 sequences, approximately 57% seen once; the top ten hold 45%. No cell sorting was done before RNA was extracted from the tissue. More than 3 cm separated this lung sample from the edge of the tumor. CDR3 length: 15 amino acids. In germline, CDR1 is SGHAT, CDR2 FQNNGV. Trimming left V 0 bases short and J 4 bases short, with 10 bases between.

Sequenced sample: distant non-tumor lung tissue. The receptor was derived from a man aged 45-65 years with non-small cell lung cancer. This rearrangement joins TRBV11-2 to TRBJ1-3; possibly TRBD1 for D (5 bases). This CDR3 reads CASSLDFGAGNTIYF. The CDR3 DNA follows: TGTGCCAGCAGCTTAGATTTCGGGGCAGGAAACACCATATATTTT. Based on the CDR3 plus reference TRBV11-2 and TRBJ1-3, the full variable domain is EAGVAQSPRYKIIEKRQSVAFWCNPISGHATLYWYQQILGQGPKLLIQFQNNGVVDDSQLPKDRFSAERLKGVDSTLKIQPAKLEDSAVYLCASSLDFGAGNTIYFGEGSWLTVV.